The rows below give T cell receptor beta chains drawn from one sample of a study of cytomegalovirus exposure and HLA in healthy donors. Here immunoSEQ multiplex PCR was the method, and the copy in TCRdb shows in-frame clones only, minus some. The repertoire has some 130,000 clones, 55% to 75% of them found once; the top ten carry 1.6%. The sequencing sample was made of PBMCs. The receptor set was obtained from a man in his thirties or forties in good health and CMV-seropositive. The conserved cysteine and the conserved F or W are not part of the CDR3 here.

j_call,v_call,cdr3_aa
TRBJ2-7,TRBV5-6,ASSLYGRGSSYEQY
TRBJ2-5,TRBV5-4,ASSLRSGGASQETQY
TRBJ2-3,TRBV27,ASSPRRLAGGYTQY
TRBJ2-2,TRBV4-3,ASGDRGPVAGELF
TRBJ1-2,TRBV5-4,ASSWGGQGSLYGGYT
TRBJ1-4,TRBV2,ASSESAAGEKLF
TRBJ2-2,TRBV6-1,AGWTGDTGELF
TRBJ2-3,TRBV27,ASSKPGRTISTDTQY
TRBJ1-1,TRBV4-2,ASSQEYGSNTEAF
TRBJ2-7,TRBV4-3,ASSQGTRGEQY
TRBJ1-1,TRBV6-6,ASTIRSDGNTEAF
TRBJ2-7,TRBV28,ASSAPGTGGYEQY
TRBJ1-1,TRBV15,ATSRIRGQAF
TRBJ1-3,TRBV5-1,ASSIAISAQGGNTIY
TRBJ2-1,TRBV7-7,ASSSGTIHEQF
TRBJ2-2,TRBV5-1,ASRRLAGVGGELF
TRBJ1-1,TRBV6-1,ASSEGQMNTEAF
TRBJ2-5,TRBV19,ASSIPPRDRFGIETQY
TRBJ2-1,TRBV2,ASSYWDRGHNEQF
TRBJ2-7,TRBV19,VSSPRGESYEQY
TRBJ2-7,TRBV27,ASSLWQGGYYEQY
TRBJ1-2,TRBV5-1,ASSLGTGVGAGPYGYT
TRBJ2-2,TRBV7-3,ASSFSLAGTGELF
TRBJ2-4,TRBV7-2,ASSFIAKNIQY
TRBJ1-1,TRBV5-4,ASSLNPLLEAF
TRBJ2-7,TRBV5-1,ASSWRTGDEQY
TRBJ1-2,TRBV28,ASSLSSGRGYT
TRBJ2-5,TRBV6-1,ASRPGQGFETQY
TRBJ1-3,TRBV7-9,ASSFNPRTGAGNTIY
TRBJ2-5,TRBV5-5,ASSPGTAQETQY
TRBJ2-7,TRBV15,ATSMGLATYEQY
TRBJ1-4,TRBV6-1,ASRRGQGSGKLF
TRBJ2-7,TRBV5-1,ASSSGTGKDEQY
TRBJ2-7,TRBV7-2,ASSLPTHDWPPYEQY
TRBJ2-3,TRBV28,ASSFSAIITSTDTQY
TRBJ1-2,TRBV15,ATSRGDLYGYT
TRBJ1-2,TRBV5-5,ASSFGSTYGYT
TRBJ1-1,TRBV28,ASSFGTGLNTEAF
TRBJ1-2,TRBV27,ASYRGDYGYT
TRBJ1-2,TRBV5-6,ASSLSSVFIAGYT
TRBJ2-1,TRBV27,ASSFTSGSPKLNNEQF
NA,TRBV4-3,ASSQDGGWGLEQY
TRBJ1-1,TRBV7-9,ASSFSQGTEAF
TRBJ2-1,TRBV18,ASSPSTGTYNEQF
TRBJ2-3,TRBV6-1,ASSGTGLTDTQY
TRBJ2-2,TRBV11-2,ASSKFGLAGATGELF
TRBJ2-1,TRBV7-9,SSTASGSYNEQF
TRBJ2-2,TRBV10-3,AISVFGGKGYTGELF
TRBJ2-4,TRBV28,ASIPEGASPRRHWTKNIQY
TRBJ2-1,TRBV18,ASSPASQGTSGRSKQF
TRBJ2-5,TRBV27,ASSPFSRAIQETQY